This T cell receptor beta chain was captured in a study of monozygotic twins with inflammatory bowel disease. Study-wide points: Researchers reported no repertoire similarity difference between concordant and discordant twins, possibly from limited power. Evidence did not back any single strong signal or clonotype linked to IBD. Lower sharing of clonotypes with other individuals was seen in IBD patients than in healthy twins. This was most marked in patients showing signs of disease activity.

Concerning this clonotype: Its target is unknown.

One blood sample of around 2.5 ml was taken from each donor. CDR3 length equals 19 residues. CDR1 is SGHVS and CDR2 is FNYEAQ in the germline V gene. From its re-call of the 5' RACE reads, TCRdb lists each CDR3 protein once, without DNA. This specimen shows some 400,000 distinct CDR3 sequences; the ten leading clones hold 2% to 3%. This rearrangement joins TRBV7-6 to TRBJ2-1; the D gene TCRdb calls, TRBD2, cannot be checked with no DNA. This sequence originates from a human donor with ulcerative colitis or Crohn's disease, or a healthy co-twin of an affected twin (not recorded which). Sequencing input: blood. The CDR3 here is CASSPQASGREGVYNEQFF. Using reference TRBV7-6 and TRBJ2-1 for the parts outside the CDR3, the full variable domain is GAGVSQSPRYKVTKRGQDVALRCDPISGHVSLYWYRQALGQGPEFLTYFNYEAQQDKSGLPNDRFSAERPEGSISTLTIQRTEQRDSAMYRCASSPQASGREGVYNEQFFGPGTRLTVL.